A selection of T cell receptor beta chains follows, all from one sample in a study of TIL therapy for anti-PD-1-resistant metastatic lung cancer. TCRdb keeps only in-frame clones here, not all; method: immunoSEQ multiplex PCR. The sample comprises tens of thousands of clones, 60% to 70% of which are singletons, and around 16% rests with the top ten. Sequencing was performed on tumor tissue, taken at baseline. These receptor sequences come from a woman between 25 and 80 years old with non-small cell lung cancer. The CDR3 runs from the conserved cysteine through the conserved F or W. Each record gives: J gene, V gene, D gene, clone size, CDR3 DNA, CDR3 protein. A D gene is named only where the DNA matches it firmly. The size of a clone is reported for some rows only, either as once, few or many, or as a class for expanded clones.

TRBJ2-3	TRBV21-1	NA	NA	TGTGCCAGCAGCTCCCAGAAGGGGGTATCCACAGATACGCAGTATTTT	CASSSQKGVSTDTQYF
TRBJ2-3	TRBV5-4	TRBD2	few	TGTGCCAGCAGCTTCGGCGGGAGAACAGATACGCAGTATTTT	CASSFGGRTDTQYF
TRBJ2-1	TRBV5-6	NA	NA	TGTGCCAGCAGCTTCCTTGGTGAGCAGTTCTTC	CASSFLGEQFF
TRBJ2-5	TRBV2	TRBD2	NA	TGTGCCAGCATCCGATTAGCGGGAGGATCAGAGACCCAGTACTTC	CASIRLAGGSETQYF
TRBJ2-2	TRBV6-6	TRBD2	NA	TGTGCCAGCAGGAGCGGGAATGGCGGGGAGCTGTTTTTT	CASRSGNGGELFF
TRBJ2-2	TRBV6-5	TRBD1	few	TGTGCCAGCATTGACAGGGCCAACACCGGGGAGCTGTTTTTT	CASIDRANTGELFF
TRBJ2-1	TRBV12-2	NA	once	TGTGCAAGTCGCTTAGAAGTACGGGATGGTTCCTACAATGAGCAGTTCTTC	CASRLEVRDGSYNEQFF
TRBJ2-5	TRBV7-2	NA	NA	TGTGCCAGCAGCTTAGCGTCCGGGGCGGGCAGGGAGACCCAGTACTTC	CASSLASGAGRETQYF
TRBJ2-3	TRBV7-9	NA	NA	TGTGCCAGCAGATTAGGTAGCGGCACAGATACGCAGTATTTT	CASRLGSGTDTQYF
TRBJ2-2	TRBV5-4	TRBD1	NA	TGTGCCAGCACCCTACAGGGGTTGGGTACCGGGGAGCTGTTTTTT	CASTLQGLGTGELFF
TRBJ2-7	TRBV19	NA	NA	TGTGCCAGTAGTCCACAGGGTACTGGGGGCGAGCAGTACTTC	CASSPQGTGGEQYF
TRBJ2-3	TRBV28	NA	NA	TGTGCCAGCAGTTTAACCACTCCGAATACGCAGTATTTT	CASSLTTPNTQYF
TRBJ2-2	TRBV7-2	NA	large	TGTGCCAGCAGCTTCGGGGGTGCGAACACCGGGGAGCTGTTTTTT	CASSFGGANTGELFF
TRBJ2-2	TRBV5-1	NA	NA	TGCGCCAGCAGCTTGGTGGCGGACACCGGGGAGCTGTTTTTT	CASSLVADTGELFF
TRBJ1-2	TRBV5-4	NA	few	TGTGCCAGCAGCTTGGAGGGCCCCTATGGCTACACCTTC	CASSLEGPYGYTF
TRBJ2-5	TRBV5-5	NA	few	TGTGCCAGCAGCTTGAAATTAGAGACCCAGTACTTC	CASSLKLETQYF
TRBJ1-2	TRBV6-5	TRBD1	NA	TGTGCCAGCAGCCTCAGACAGGGTGGTGGCTACACCTTC	CASSLRQGGGYTF
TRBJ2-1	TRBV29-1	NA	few	TGCAGCGTTGAAAATCCCGCCACGGGAGCGTCCTACAATGAGCAGTTCTTC	CSVENPATGASYNEQFF
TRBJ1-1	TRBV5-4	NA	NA	TGTGCCAGCGCGGGGCACATGAACACTGAAGCTTTCTTT	CASAGHMNTEAFF
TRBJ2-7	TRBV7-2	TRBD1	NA	TGTGCCAGCAGCTTATATGGACAGGGGGCAGGCTCCTACGAGCAGTACTTC	CASSLYGQGAGSYEQYF
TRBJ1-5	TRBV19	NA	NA	TGTGCCAGTGTAAGCAGGGGAGCAGCTCAGCCCCAGCATTTT	CASVSRGAAQPQHF
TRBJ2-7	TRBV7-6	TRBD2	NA	TGTGCCAGCAGCCTTAAAAGCGGGAGCGGCCCCTACGAGCAGTACTTC	CASSLKSGSGPYEQYF
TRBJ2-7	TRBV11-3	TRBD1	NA	TGTGCCAGCAGCTTAGGGGGACAGGCCTTCGAGCAGTACTTC	CASSLGGQAFEQYF
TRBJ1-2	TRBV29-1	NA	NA	TGCAGCGTTGAAATAGGGTCGACTGGCTACACCTTC	CSVEIGSTGYTF
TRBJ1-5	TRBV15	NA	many	TGTGCCACCAGCAAGGACGGTAGCAATCAGCCCCAGCATTTT	CATSKDGSNQPQHF
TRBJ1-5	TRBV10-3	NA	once	TGTGCCATCGCGGACGACCGCAATCAGCCCCAGCATTTT	CAIADDRNQPQHF
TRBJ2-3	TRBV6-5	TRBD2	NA	TGTGCCAGCAAACGAGCCGGGAGGGGTGCAGATACGCAGTATTTT	CASKRAGRGADTQYF
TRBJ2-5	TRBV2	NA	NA	TGTGCCAGCAGTGACCTGCGCAGGGCAGAGACCCAGTACTTC	CASSDLRRAETQYF